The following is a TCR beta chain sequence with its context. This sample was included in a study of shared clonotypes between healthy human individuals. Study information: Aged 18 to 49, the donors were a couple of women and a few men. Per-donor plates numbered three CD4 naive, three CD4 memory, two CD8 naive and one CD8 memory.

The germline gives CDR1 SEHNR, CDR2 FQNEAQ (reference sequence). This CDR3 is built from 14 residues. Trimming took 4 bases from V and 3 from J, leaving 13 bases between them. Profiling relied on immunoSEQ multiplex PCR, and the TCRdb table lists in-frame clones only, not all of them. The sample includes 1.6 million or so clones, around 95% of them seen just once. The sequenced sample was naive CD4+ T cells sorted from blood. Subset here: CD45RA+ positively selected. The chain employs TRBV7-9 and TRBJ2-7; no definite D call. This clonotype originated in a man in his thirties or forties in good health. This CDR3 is CASSSSTKNYEQYF. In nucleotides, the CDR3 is TGTGCCAGCAGCTCTTCCACAAAAAACTACGAGCAGTACTTC.